A single sample gave rise to the 32 T cell receptor beta chains below, sequenced in a study of blood T cell repertoires in COVID-19. This table comes from immunoSEQ multiplex PCR, and its TCRdb copy is limited to in-frame clones, with some not included. The sample lists roughly 110,000 clones, 70% to 80% occurring once. The sample taken for sequencing was peripheral blood. These receptors were collected from a man older than 75 with COVID-19, enrolled during active disease.

As concerns this clone: The germline gene is not matched at one end of the junction; a read error may be the cause. The chain recombines TRBV7-7 with TRBJ1-5, with 9 nucleotides matching TRBD1. This CDR3 is 19 amino acids long. The germline gives CDR1 SSHAT, CDR2 FNYEAQ (reference sequence). CDR3 DNA: TGTGCTAGCAGTTTAATTGACTCGCGCGGGACAGGGCTTGATCAGCCCCAGCATTTT. Translated: CASSLIDSRGTGLDQPQHF.

The rearrangement joins TRBV14 to TRBJ1-1; D perhaps matches TRBD1 (6 bases). The V gene's germline CDR1 is SGHDN and CDR2 FVKESK. This CDR3 has 14 amino acids. V lost 4 bases and J lost 1, with 10 bases in between. CDR3 protein: CASSPSDRNTEAFF. In nucleotides, the CDR3 is TGTGCCAGCAGCCCCTCGGACAGGAACACTGAAGCTTTCTTT.

V gene TRBV4-2 combines with J gene TRBJ1-4; TRBD1 agrees at 11 bases. Germline CDR1 reads LGHNA; CDR2 reads YNFKEQ. The V gene end was trimmed by 0 bases and the J gene end by 8 bases; junction bases not matched to a gene: 5. This CDR3 has 16 amino acids. CDR3: CASSQDSGQGGEKLFF. The CDR3 DNA sequence: TGTGCCAGCAGCCAAGATTCGGGACAGGGGGGCGAAAAACTGTTTTTT.

The CDR3 spells CASSLLPPTGVSMNTEAFF. The CDR3 region has the DNA TGCGCCAGCAGCTTGTTACCTCCTACAGGGGTGAGCATGAACACTGAAGCTTTCTTT. The chain is built from TRBV5-1 and TRBJ1-1, with 7 bases matching TRBD1. Trimming took 1 base from V and 0 from J; bases not matched to a gene: 15. Germline CDR1 is SGHRS and CDR2 is YFSETQ. The CDR3 totals 19 residues.

The chain has TRBV2 and TRBJ1-5; possible D gene TRBD1, 5 bases. V lost 4 bases and J 2 bases, leaving 12 bases between the germline ends. In germline, CDR1 is SNHLY, CDR2 FYNNEI. The CDR3 is 15 amino acids. CDR3 sequence reads: CASSATEVGNQPQHF. Here the CDR3 DNA reads TGTGCCAGCAGTGCGACAGAGGTAGGCAATCAGCCCCAGCATTTT.

The chain is built from TRBV11-2 and TRBJ2-7; D unclear. V gave up 0 bases and J gave up 0 bases, with 12 bases separating them. Germline CDR1 is SGHAT and CDR2 is FQNNGV. The CDR3 has 16 amino acids. The CDR3 loop is CASSLDISKSSYEQYF. The CDR3 DNA reads as TGTGCCAGCAGCTTAGACATTAGCAAGAGCTCCTACGAGCAGTACTTC.

This clone was detected a few times. The V call is TRBV27, the J call TRBJ1-4; D not certain. V shed 3 bases and J shed 7 bases, with 12 bases lying between them. The CDR3 totals 14 residues. In germline, CDR1 is MNHEY, CDR2 SMNVEV (reference sequence). The CDR3 sequence is CASSFPGVGEKLFF. CDR3 nucleotides: TGTGCCAGCAGTTTCCCGGGAGTAGGTGAAAAACTGTTTTTT.

The V and J genes are TRBV5-5 and TRBJ2-7; D gene unclear. The CDR3 is 12 amino acids. With 4 bases removed from V and 4 bases from J, the gap between germline ends came to 9 bases. Per germline, CDR1 SGHKS and CDR2 YYEKEE (reference sequence). The CDR3 here is CASSRDTYEQYF. As DNA, the CDR3 is TGTGCCAGCAGCAGAGACACATACGAGCAGTACTTC.

This clone turned up a few times. The chain employs TRBV20-1 and TRBJ2-3; D is uncertain. There are 14 residues in the CDR3. The ends were cut back, 3 bases at V and 1 base at J, with 11 bases in the middle. Per the germline V gene, CDR1 is DFQATT and CDR2 is SNEGSKA (reference sequence). In DNA form, the CDR3 reads TGCAGTGCTAGTCGAGACTCAGGCACAGATACGCAGTATTTT. Protein: CSASRDSGTDTQYF.

This clone was seen once. The rearrangement uses TRBV19 and TRBJ2-2; D is unclear. Trimming left V 4 bases short and J 4 bases short, with 16 bases between. This CDR3 comprises 16 residues. Per the germline V gene, CDR1 is LNHDA and CDR2 is SQIVND (reference sequence). The CDR3 region has the DNA TGTGCCAGTAGTAGATCGGCTCTACCAGGCACCGGGGAGCTGTTTTTT. Its protein is CASSRSALPGTGELFF.

Written as DNA, the CDR3 is TGTGCCAGCTCAACTGACAGGGCCGAGCAGTACTTC. Translation gives CASSTDRAEQYF. The rearrangement joins TRBV18 to TRBJ2-7, with TRBD1 identical over 7 bases. Germline CDR1 and CDR2: KGHSH and LQKENI. J lost 6 bases, V lost 5 bases, and 4 bases had no gene match. The CDR3 extends over 12 amino acids.

V and J are TRBV7-9 and TRBJ2-2, with 8 positions matching TRBD2. From germline, CDR1 is SEHNR and CDR2 FQNEAQ (reference sequence). The junction had 11 bases not matched to a gene; V was cut back by 8 bases and J by 6 bases. CDR3 length: 15 residues. CDR3 DNA sequence: TGTGCCAGCTCTTCTCAGCGGGAGCGGGCCGGGGAGCTGTTTTTT. Amino acid sequence: CASSSQRERAGELFF.

The chain combines TRBV2 with TRBJ1-2, with 10 bases matching TRBD1. V lost 4 bases, J lost 7 bases, and 3 bases stayed unmatched. The CDR3 length is 13 residues. Germline V gene lookup returns CDR1 SNHLY and CDR2 FYNNEI. The DNA for the CDR3 is TGTGCCAGCAGTGCCGGGACAGGGGTTGGCTACACCTTC. Amino acids: CASSAGTGVGYTF.

This chain joins TRBV5-1 and TRBJ2-2, with 7 bases lining up with TRBD2. CDR3 length equals 16 residues. Germline trimming cut 0 bases from V and 6 bases from J; bases unmatched to any gene: 8. Germline assignment: CDR1 SGHRS and CDR2 YFSETQ. As DNA, the CDR3 is TGCGCCAGCAGCTTGGCCGAGGCGGGAGAGGCCGGGGAGCTGTTTTTT. Translated: CASSLAEAGEAGELFF.

The gene calls are TRBV6-5 and TRBJ2-7, with 7 bases fitting TRBD1. CDR1 and CDR2 (germline): MNHEY, SVGAGI. CDR3 length equals 15 residues. V shed 2 bases, J shed 7 bases, and the junction held 11 bases outside the gene matches. DNA for the CDR3: TGTGCCAGCAGTTACGAGACAGGGCCCCCGTGGGAGCAGTACTTC. Its translation: CASSYETGPPWEQYF.

The chain couples TRBV9 to TRBJ2-5; no reliable D call. CDR1 SGDLS and CDR2 YYNGEE come from the germline V gene. Trimming left V 1 base short and J 5 bases short, with 9 bases between. CDR3 size: 13 residues. CDR3 amino acids: CASSVQAGETQYF. Here the CDR3 DNA reads TGTGCCAGCAGCGTACAGGCAGGCGAGACCCAGTACTTC.

This clone occurred a few times. This chain links TRBV27 with TRBJ2-1; 10 bases match TRBD2. The germline V gene encodes CDR1 MNHEY and CDR2 SMNVEV (reference sequence). This CDR3 is 17 amino acids long. Unmatched junction bases numbered 11, after V lost 1 base and J lost 8 bases. The DNA for the CDR3 is TGTGCCAGCAGTTTATTCCATACTAGCGGGATGATCGATGAGCAGTTCTTC. This encodes CASSLFHTSGMIDEQFF.

This clone has a single count. The chain carries TRBV28 and TRBJ2-2; D uncertain. Germline-derived CDR1 and CDR2 are MDHEN and SYDVKM. Between the trimmed V and J ends, which lost 5 bases and 5 bases, there was a span of 18 bases. The CDR3 is made up of 16 amino acids. DNA for the CDR3: TGTGCCAGCAGTCTTTTTGGCCGAACCCCAACCGGGGAGCTGTTTTTT. The encoded protein is CASSLFGRTPTGELFF.

The V and J genes are TRBV2 and TRBJ1-2, with 7 bases matching TRBD1. Per germline, CDR1 SNHLY and CDR2 FYNNEI. CDR3 length: 15 amino acids. The CDR3 DNA reads TGTGCTTGGTGGAGGGAAACAGGGGATTCCTATGGCTACACCTTC. Translating it yields CAWWRETGDSYGYTF.

CDR3 in DNA: TGTGCCAGCTCACGCTCAGGGGAAGATGGCTACACCTTC. Protein sequence: CASSRSGEDGYTF. The chain employs TRBV18 and TRBJ1-2; TRBD1 might be the D (6 bases). V lost 4 bases to trimming and J lost 6 bases, with 12 bases between them. CDR3 size: 13 residues. The germline gives CDR1 KGHSH, CDR2 LQKENI.

V and J are TRBV28 and TRBJ2-3; perhaps TRBD2 as D (5 bases). The germline V gene encodes CDR1 MDHEN and CDR2 SYDVKM. Trimming cost V 6 bases and J 2 bases, with 15 bases left between them. The CDR3 length is 15 residues. The CDR3 loop reads CASSPFLAVTDTQYF. CDR3 coding DNA: TGTGCCAGCAGCCCCTTCCTAGCCGTCACAGATACGCAGTATTTT.

This chain joins TRBV27 and TRBJ1-1; 10 nucleotides match TRBD1. V was clipped by 7 bases and J by 1 base; unmatched bases: 6. This CDR3 has 15 residues. The germline V gene encodes CDR1 MNHEY and CDR2 SMNVEV (reference sequence). CDR3 in DNA: TGTGCCAGCATTCTTCGACAGGGGGCGAACACTGAAGCTTTCTTT. Translated, it gives CASILRQGANTEAFF.

The gene calls are TRBV7-9 and TRBJ2-7; weak D call: TRBD2 (6 bases). V dropped 5 bases and J dropped 1 base, with 15 bases sitting between them. Germline CDR1 reads SEHNR; CDR2 reads FQNEAQ (reference sequence). There are 15 residues in the CDR3. CDR3 sequence reads: CASSAFEGRSYEQYF. The CDR3 nucleotides are TGTGCCAGCAGCGCCTTTGAGGGGAGGTCCTACGAGCAGTACTTC.

This rearrangement joins TRBV11-2 to TRBJ2-1; the match to TRBD2 covers 9 bases. Per the germline V gene, CDR1 is SGHAT and CDR2 is FQNNGV. Trimming took 5 bases from V and 7 from J; bases not matched to a gene: 12. CDR3 length equals 16 residues. CDR3 protein: CASSPPGGTSTNEQFF. CDR3 sequence (DNA): TGTGCCAGCAGCCCCCCAGGGGGGACTAGCACGAATGAGCAGTTCTTC.

This clone was counted only a few times. The chain uses TRBV29-1 and TRBJ1-5; D unresolved. V dropped 4 bases and J dropped 0 bases, with 10 bases sitting between them. Per germline, CDR1 SQVTM and CDR2 ANQGSEA. The CDR3 sequence is 14 residues long. The DNA of the CDR3 is TGCAGCGTTGGTTGGCCCGATAGCAATCAGCCCCAGCATTTT. Protein product: CSVGWPDSNQPQHF.

The CDR3 region is CASSYLTSSYEQYF. CDR3 DNA sequence: TGTGCCAGCAGTTACCTTACGAGCTCCTACGAGCAGTACTTC. The chain is built from TRBV6-5 and TRBJ2-7, with unresolved D. Germline V CDR1 and CDR2: MNHEY, SVGAGI. V lost 2 bases and J 0 bases, leaving 8 bases between the germline ends. This CDR3 is built from 14 residues.

This sequence joins TRBV19 and TRBJ1-4; 7 positions match TRBD1. With V trimmed by 8 bases and J by 0 bases, 9 bases remained unmatched. The CDR3 totals 16 residues. Germline loops: CDR1 LNHDA, CDR2 SQIVND (reference sequence). CDR3 in amino acids: CASGRTGLATNEKLFF. CDR3 DNA: TGTGCCAGTGGAAGGACAGGACTTGCAACTAATGAAAAACTGTTTTTT.

This chain's CDR3 is CASSYQTGASYEQYF. CDR3 bases: TGTGCCAGCAGTTACCAGACAGGTGCCTCCTACGAGCAGTACTTC. This chain uses TRBV6-2 or TRBV6-3 with TRBJ2-7; D possibly corresponds to TRBD1 (6 bases). The CDR3 is 15 amino acids. The germline V and J ends were trimmed by 2 bases and 0 bases, with 11 bases remaining between them. Germline values: CDR1 MNHEY, CDR2 SVGEGT.

The rearrangement joins TRBV19 to TRBJ1-2; D possibly corresponds to TRBD1 (5 bases). Between the trimmed V and J ends, which lost 6 bases and 5 bases, there was a span of 10 bases. Germline loops: CDR1 LNHDA, CDR2 SQIVND (reference sequence). This CDR3 has 12 residues. The CDR3 is CASSRDWYGYTF. The CDR3 bases are TGTGCCAGTAGCCGGGACTGGTATGGCTACACCTTC.

This clone was picked up a small number of times. V is TRBV6-5 and J is TRBJ1-5; weak D call: TRBD1 (6 bases). V was clipped by 0 bases and J by 7 bases, with 16 bases between them. This CDR3 has 16 amino acids. CDR1 is MNHEY and CDR2 is SVGAGI in the germline V gene. CDR3 nucleotides: TGTGCCAGCAGTTACTCTTGGGGGGGGGCTGGACAGCCCCAGCATTTT. Translating gives CASSYSWGGAGQPQHF.

J is TRBJ1-1 and V is TRBV19; a possible D gene is TRBD1 (6 bases). Germline CDR1 LNHDA, CDR2 SQIVND (reference sequence). CDR3 length equals 14 residues. V lost 5 bases and J 3 bases, leaving 13 bases between the germline ends. The CDR3: CASSFGTPDTEAFF. The DNA for the CDR3 is TGTGCCAGTAGTTTCGGGACACCCGACACTGAAGCTTTCTTT.

The genes are TRBV27 and TRBJ1-6; 9 bases line up with TRBD1. Trimming cost V 5 bases and J 9 bases; bases outside gene matches: 8. Germline V gene lookup returns CDR1 MNHEY and CDR2 SMNVEV (reference sequence). This CDR3 spans 15 amino acids. Written as DNA, the CDR3 is TGTGCCAGCAGTATTCAAACAGGGGGCTTTTCACCCCTCCACTTT. Its protein is CASSIQTGGFSPLHF.